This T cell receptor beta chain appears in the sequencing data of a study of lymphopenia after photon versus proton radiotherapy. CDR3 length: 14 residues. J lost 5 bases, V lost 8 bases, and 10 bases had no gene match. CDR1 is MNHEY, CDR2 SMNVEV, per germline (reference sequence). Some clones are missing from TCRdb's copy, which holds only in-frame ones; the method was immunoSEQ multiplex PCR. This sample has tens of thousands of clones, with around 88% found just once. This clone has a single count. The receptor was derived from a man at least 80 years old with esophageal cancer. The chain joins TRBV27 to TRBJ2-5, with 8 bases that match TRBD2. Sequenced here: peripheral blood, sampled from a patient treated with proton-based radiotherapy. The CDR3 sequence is CASGVSGMLETQYF. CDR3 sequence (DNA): TGTGCCAGCGGTGTTAGCGGGATGTTGGAGACCCAGTACTTC.